Below, 10 T cell receptor beta chains from the same sample are listed, as sequenced in a study of graft-versus-host responses after intestinal transplantation. Only in-frame clones appear in the TCRdb table, and some are missing; sequencing was by immunoSEQ multiplex PCR. Found here are under 90,000 clones, roughly 90% of them singletons; the top ten hold roughly 4%. Antigen specificity for these receptors is unknown. The specimen was unstimulated CD8+ T cells sorted from spleen or lymph node cells, collected before transplant. The receptors derive from a human donor who was the organ donor for an intestinal transplant.

This clone is a singleton in its sample. The rearrangement uses TRBV7-9 and TRBJ2-5; perhaps TRBD2 as D (5 bases). V dropped 8 bases and J dropped 7 bases, with 8 bases sitting between them. This CDR3 has 10 amino acids. Germline V lookup: CDR1 SEHNR, CDR2 FQNEAQ (reference sequence). The CDR3 coding sequence is TGTGCCAGCGCAGGAGGGACCCAGTACTTC. Translating it yields CASAGGTQYF.

V usage is TRBV7-9 and J usage is TRBJ2-5, with a possible D match to TRBD2 (7 bases). Germline CDR1 and CDR2: SEHNR and FQNEAQ (reference sequence). The CDR3 length is 16 residues. V was shortened by 5 bases and J by 3 bases, with 19 bases between the two germline ends. The CDR3 here is CASSPGAGREKETQYF. CDR3 DNA sequence: TGTGCCAGCAGCCCAGGGGCGGGGAGGGAAAAAGAGACCCAGTACTTC.

The genes are TRBV28 and TRBJ2-5; 9 nucleotides align to TRBD1. The V gene's germline CDR1 is MDHEN and CDR2 SYDVKM. The CDR3 contains 14 residues. The J segment lost 6 bases and the V segment lost 9 bases, leaving 11 bases of the junction unmatched. CDR3 sequence: CASSPGTGSQTQYF. CDR3 in DNA: TGTGCCAGTAGTCCCGGGACAGGGAGTCAGACCCAGTACTTC.

This rearrangement joins TRBV5-4 to TRBJ2-3, with 7 bases identical to TRBD1. This CDR3 has 15 amino acids. Looked up from germline, CDR1 is SGHNT and CDR2 is YYREEE (reference sequence). V dropped 4 bases and J dropped 4; count of bases not matched to a gene: 9. CDR3 DNA sequence: TGTGCCAGCAGCCCGCACAGGGGTCCGGCAGATACGCAGTATTTT. This gives the protein CASSPHRGPADTQYF.

The chain links TRBV28 to TRBJ2-7; a weak D match, TRBD2 (6 bases). Germline CDR1 reads MDHEN; CDR2 reads SYDVKM. Trimming shortened V by 6 bases and J by 1 base, and 16 bases separated the two germline ends. This CDR3 region has 15 residues. Here the CDR3 reads CASSLNRGGSYEQYV. CDR3 DNA: TGTGCCAGCAGCCTCAACCGTGGGGGGTCCTACGAGCAGTACGTC.

J is TRBJ1-6 and V is TRBV28; D call uncertain. The CDR3 sequence is 13 residues long. The germline V gene has CDR1 MDHEN and CDR2 SYDVKM. The V end was cut by 2 bases, the J end by 8 bases, with 7 bases between. This CDR3 is CASSLDGDSPLHF. CDR3 DNA: TGTGCCAGCAGTTTAGACGGGGATTCACCCCTCCACTTT.

The chain carries TRBV5-4 and TRBJ1-6; D ambiguous. In germline, CDR1 is SGHNT, CDR2 YYREEE (reference sequence). The V end lost 4 bases, the J end lost 7 bases, and 21 bases lay between the germline ends. This CDR3 region has 17 residues. CDR3 DNA sequence: TGTGCCAGCAGCGCAGAAAACGGAGTCAGAGCAAATTCACCCCTCCACTTT. Residues: CASSAENGVRANSPLHF.

The chain carries TRBV28 and TRBJ1-5; the match to TRBD1 covers 8 bases. Germline-derived CDR1 and CDR2 are MDHEN and SYDVKM. The CDR3 covers 18 residues. Losses at the gene ends were 6 bases for V and 3 bases for J; bases not matched to a gene: 16. The CDR3 is CASSSRTGILEDNQPQHF. The CDR3 DNA follows: TGTGCCAGCAGCAGTAGGACAGGGATACTAGAGGACAATCAGCCCCAGCATTTT.

The rearrangement links TRBV28 to TRBJ1-6; a possible D gene is TRBD1 (5 bases). The V gene lost 2 bases and the J gene lost 4 bases, with 12 bases spanning the gap. In germline, CDR1 is MDHEN, CDR2 SYDVKM. This CDR3 contains 16 residues. The CDR3 DNA is TGTGCCAGCAGTTTAAGAGGGACTCCTTATAATTCACCCCTCCACTTT. Encoded protein: CASSLRGTPYNSPLHF.

This chain connects TRBV5-1 to TRBJ2-2; a weak D match, TRBD2 (5 bases). Germline lookup yields CDR1 SGHRS and CDR2 YFSETQ. The CDR3 is 16 residues long. The V end lost 0 bases, the J end lost 3 bases, and 12 bases lay between the germline ends. CDR3 residues: CASSLASRGYTGELFF. As DNA, the CDR3 is TGCGCCAGCAGCTTGGCCTCACGAGGGTACACCGGGGAGCTGTTTTTT.